This TCR beta chain was found in a study of Graves' ophthalmopathy and Graves' hyperthyroidism. Study summary: Researchers classed hyperthyroidism as stable given no ophthalmopathy within 18 months of follow-up.

This clonotype was counted many times. Its specificity is unknown. Study observations and caveats: Blood samples also showed most expanded thyroid clonotypes exceeding 0.001 frequency.

Losses at the gene ends were 10 bases for V and 8 bases for J; bases not matched to a gene: 5. This CDR3 has 13 amino acids. Germline lookup yields CDR1 ENHRY and CDR2 SYGVKD. Certain patients, namely those with other autoimmune diseases, uncontrolled infections, pregnancy or lactation, were excluded. For repertoire sequencing, the TCR beta CDR3 regions were amplified from RNA transcripts. HTBI primers served in a first-round RT-PCR, which a second-round multiplex PCR followed. Each CDR3 protein is one row after TCRdb ran MiXCR on the multiplex PCR reads. The table has around 1,000,000 distinct CDR3 sequences, around a third seen once.

The chain is built from TRBV10-3 and TRBJ1-6; 10 bases match TRBD1. The TCR was taken from an adult man with Graves' hyperthyroidism. Sequencing was done on a sample of peripheral blood or thyroid tissue (not recorded which). The CDR3, as DNA: TGTGCCAGTGCCGGGACAGGGGATTCACCCCTCCACTTT. Protein sequence: CASAGTGDSPLHF.